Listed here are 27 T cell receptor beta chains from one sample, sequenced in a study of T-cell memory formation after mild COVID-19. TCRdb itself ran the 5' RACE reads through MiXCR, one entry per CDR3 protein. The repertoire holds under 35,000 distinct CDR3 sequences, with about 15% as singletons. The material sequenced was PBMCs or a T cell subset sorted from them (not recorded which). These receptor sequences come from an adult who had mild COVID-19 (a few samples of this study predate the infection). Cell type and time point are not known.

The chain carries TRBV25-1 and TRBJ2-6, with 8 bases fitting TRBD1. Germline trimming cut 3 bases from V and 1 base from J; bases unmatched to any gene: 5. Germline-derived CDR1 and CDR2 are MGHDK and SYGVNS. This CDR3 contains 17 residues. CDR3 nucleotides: TGTGCCAGCAGTGAGGCAGGGGGCGAATCTGGGGCCAACGTCCTGACTTTC. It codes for CASSEAGGESGANVLTF.

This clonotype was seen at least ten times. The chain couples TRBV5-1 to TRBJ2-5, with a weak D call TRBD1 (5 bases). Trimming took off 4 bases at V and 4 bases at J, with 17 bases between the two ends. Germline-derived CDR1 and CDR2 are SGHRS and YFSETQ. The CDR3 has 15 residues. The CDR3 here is CASSETQGYGETQYF. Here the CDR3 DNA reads TGCGCCAGCAGCGAGACTCAGGGTTACGGAGAGACCCAGTACTTC.

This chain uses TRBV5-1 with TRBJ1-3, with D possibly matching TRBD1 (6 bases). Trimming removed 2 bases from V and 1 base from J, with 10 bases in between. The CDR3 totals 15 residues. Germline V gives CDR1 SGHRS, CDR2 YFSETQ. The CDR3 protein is CASSFNRASGNTIYF. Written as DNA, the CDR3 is TGCGCCAGCAGCTTTAACAGGGCATCTGGAAACACCATATATTTT. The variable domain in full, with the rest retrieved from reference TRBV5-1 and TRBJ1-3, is KAGVTQTPRYLIKTRGQQVTLSCSPISGHRSVSWYQQTPGQGLQFLFEYFSETQRNKGNFPGRFSGRQFSNSRSEMNVSTLELGDSALYLCASSFNRASGNTIYFGEGSWLTVV.

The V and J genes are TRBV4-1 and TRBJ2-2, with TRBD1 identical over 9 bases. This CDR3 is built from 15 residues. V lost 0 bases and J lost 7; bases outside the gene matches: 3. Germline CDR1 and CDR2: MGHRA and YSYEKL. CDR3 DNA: TGCGCCAGCAGCCAAGATAGACAGGGGGTCGGGGAGCTGTTTTTT. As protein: CASSQDRQGVGELFF.

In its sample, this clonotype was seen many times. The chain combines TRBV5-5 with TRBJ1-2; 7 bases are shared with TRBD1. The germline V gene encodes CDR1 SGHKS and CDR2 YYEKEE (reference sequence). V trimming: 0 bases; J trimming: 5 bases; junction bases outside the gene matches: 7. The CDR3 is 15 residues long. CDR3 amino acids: CASSLAGQVGYGYTF. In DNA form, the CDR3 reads TGTGCCAGCAGCTTGGCTGGACAGGTGGGGTATGGCTACACCTTC.

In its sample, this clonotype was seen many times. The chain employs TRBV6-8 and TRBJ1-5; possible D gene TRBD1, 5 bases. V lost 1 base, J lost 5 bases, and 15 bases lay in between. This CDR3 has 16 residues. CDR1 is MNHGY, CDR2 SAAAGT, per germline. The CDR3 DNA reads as TGTGCCAGCAGTTACTGCTGCGGGGCGGCCGATCAGCCCCAGCATTTT. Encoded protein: CASSYCCGAADQPQHF.

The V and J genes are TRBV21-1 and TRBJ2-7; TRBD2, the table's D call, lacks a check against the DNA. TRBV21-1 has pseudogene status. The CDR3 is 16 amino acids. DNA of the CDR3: TGTGCCAGCAGCAAAGATGGGAGGTCCCGGACGGTCGGGCAGTACTTC. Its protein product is CASSKDGRSRTVGQYF.

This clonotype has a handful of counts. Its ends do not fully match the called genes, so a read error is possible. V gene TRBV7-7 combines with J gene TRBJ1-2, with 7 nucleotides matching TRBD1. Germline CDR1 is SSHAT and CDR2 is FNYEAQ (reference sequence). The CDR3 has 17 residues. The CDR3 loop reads CASSLAVPRDSYYGYTF. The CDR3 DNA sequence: TGTGCTAGCAGCTTAGCCGTTCCCCGGGACAGCTACTATGGCTACACCTTC. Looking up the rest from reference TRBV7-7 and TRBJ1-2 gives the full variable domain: GAGVSQSPRYKVTKRGQDVTLRCDPISSHATLYWYQQALGQGPEFLTYFNYEAQPDKSGLPSDRFSAERPEGSISTLTIQRTEQRDSAMYRCASSLAVPRDSYYGYTFGSGTRLTVV.

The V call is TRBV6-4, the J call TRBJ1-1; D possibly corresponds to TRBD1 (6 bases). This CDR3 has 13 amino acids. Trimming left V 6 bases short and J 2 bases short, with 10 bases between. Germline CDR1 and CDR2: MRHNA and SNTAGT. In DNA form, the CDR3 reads TGTGCCAGCAGCCGGGGGCCTAACACTGAAGCTTTCTTT. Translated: CASSRGPNTEAFF.

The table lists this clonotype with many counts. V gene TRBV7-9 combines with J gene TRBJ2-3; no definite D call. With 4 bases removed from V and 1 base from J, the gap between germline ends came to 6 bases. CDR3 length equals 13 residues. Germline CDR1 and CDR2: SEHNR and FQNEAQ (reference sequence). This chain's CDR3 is CASSWIGTDTQYF. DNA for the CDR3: TGTGCCAGCAGCTGGATTGGCACAGATACGCAGTATTTT.

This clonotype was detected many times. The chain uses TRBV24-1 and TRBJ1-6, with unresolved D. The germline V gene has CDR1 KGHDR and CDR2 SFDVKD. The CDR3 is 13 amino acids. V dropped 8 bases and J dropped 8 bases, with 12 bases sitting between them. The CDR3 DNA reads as TGTGCCACCATGGCAGGCCTCGATTCACCCCTCCACTTT. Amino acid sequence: CATMAGLDSPLHF.

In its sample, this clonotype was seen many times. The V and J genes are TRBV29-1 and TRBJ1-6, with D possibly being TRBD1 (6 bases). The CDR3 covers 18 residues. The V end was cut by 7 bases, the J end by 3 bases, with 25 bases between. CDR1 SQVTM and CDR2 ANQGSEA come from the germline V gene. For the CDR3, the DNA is TGCAGCGATAACCGGGACACCCCTATCCGGATCTATAATTCACCCCTCCACTTT. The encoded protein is CSDNRDTPIRIYNSPLHF.

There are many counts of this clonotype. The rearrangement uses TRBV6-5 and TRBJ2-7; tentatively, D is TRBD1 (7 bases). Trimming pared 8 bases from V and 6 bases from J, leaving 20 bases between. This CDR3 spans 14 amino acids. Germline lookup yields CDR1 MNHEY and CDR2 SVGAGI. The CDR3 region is CASGTEGALGEQYF. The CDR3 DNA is TGTGCCAGCGGTACGGAGGGGGCGCTGGGCGAGCAGTACTTC.

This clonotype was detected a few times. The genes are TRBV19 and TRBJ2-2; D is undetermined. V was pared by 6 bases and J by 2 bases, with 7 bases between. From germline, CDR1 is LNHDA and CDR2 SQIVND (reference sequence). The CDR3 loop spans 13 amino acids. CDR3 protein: CASSKVNTGELFF. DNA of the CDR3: TGTGCCAGTAGCAAGGTTAACACCGGGGAGCTGTTTTTT. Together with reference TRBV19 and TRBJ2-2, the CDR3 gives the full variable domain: DGGITQSPKYLFRKEGQNVTLSCEQNLNHDAMYWYRQDPGQGLRLIYYSQIVNDFQKGDIAEGYSVSREKKESFPLTVTSAQKNPTAFYLCASSKVNTGELFFGEGSRLTVL.

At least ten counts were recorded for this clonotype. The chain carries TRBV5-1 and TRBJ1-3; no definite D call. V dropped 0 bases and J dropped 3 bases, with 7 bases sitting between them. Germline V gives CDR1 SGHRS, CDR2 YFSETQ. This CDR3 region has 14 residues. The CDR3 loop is CASSLDSFGNTIYF. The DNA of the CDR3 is TGCGCCAGCAGCTTGGACAGTTTTGGAAACACCATATATTTT.

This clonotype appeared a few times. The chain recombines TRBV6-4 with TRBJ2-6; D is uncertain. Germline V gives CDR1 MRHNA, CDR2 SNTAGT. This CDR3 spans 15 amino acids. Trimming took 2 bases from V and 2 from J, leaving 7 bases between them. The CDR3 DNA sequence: TGTGCCAGCAGTGACCGGGTCGCTGGGGCCAACGTCCTGACTTTC. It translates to CASSDRVAGANVLTF.

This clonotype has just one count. CDR3 sequence reads: CASSVEGGSGPLHF. The CDR3 nucleotides are TGTGCCAGCAGCGTAGAGGGGGGTTCGGGTCCCCTCCACTTT. V gene TRBV9 combines with J gene TRBJ1-6; a weak D match, TRBD1 (6 bases). Trimming took off 0 bases at V and 13 bases at J, with 14 bases between the two ends. The germline V gene has CDR1 SGDLS and CDR2 YYNGEE. This CDR3 region has 14 residues.

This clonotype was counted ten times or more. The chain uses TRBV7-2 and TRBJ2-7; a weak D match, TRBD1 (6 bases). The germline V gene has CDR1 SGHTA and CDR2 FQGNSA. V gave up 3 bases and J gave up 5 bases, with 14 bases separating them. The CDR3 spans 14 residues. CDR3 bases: TGTGCCAGCAGCTTTGGGACAAAGAGCGACGAGCAGTACTTC. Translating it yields CASSFGTKSDEQYF. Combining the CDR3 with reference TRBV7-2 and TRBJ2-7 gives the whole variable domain GAGVSQSPSNKVTEKGKDVELRCDPISGHTALYWYRQSLGQGLEFLIYFQGNSAPDKSGLPSDRFSAERTGGSVSTLTIQRTQQEDSAVYLCASSFGTKSDEQYFGPGTRLTVT.

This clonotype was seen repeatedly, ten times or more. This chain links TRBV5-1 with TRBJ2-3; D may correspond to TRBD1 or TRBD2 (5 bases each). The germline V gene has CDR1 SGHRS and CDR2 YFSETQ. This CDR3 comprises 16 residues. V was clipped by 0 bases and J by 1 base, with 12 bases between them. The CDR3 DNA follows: TGCGCCAGCAGCTTGGCCCAGGGAGTCGGCACAGATACGCAGTATTTT. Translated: CASSLAQGVGTDTQYF.

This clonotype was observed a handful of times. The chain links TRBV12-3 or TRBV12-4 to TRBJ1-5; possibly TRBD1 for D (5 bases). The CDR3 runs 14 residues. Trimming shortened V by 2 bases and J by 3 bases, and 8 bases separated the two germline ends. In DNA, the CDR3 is TGTGCCAGCAGTTTAAGACAGACCAATCAGCCCCAGCATTTT. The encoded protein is CASSLRQTNQPQHF.

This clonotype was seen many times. In DNA form, the CDR3 reads TGTGCCACCAGTGACCCCCGGGGGGCAAGGAACAATGAGCAGTTCTTC. This translates into CATSDPRGARNNEQFF. This chain uses TRBV24-1 with TRBJ2-1, with a tentative D call TRBD2 (7 bases). V lost 4 bases and J 5 bases, leaving 17 bases between the germline ends. The CDR3 length is 16 residues. Germline assignment: CDR1 KGHDR and CDR2 SFDVKD.

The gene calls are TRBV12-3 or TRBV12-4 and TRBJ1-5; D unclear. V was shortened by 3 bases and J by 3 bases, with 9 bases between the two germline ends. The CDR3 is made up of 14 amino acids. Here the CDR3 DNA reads TGTGCCAGCAGTTTCGGACGGTACAATCAGCCCCAGCATTTT. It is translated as CASSFGRYNQPQHF.

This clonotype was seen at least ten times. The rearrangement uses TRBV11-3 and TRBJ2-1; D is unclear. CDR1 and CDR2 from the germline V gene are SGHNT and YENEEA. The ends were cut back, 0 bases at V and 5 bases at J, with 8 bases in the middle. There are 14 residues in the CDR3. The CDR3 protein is CASSLDETHNEQFF. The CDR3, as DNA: TGTGCCAGCAGCTTAGACGAAACCCACAATGAGCAGTTCTTC.

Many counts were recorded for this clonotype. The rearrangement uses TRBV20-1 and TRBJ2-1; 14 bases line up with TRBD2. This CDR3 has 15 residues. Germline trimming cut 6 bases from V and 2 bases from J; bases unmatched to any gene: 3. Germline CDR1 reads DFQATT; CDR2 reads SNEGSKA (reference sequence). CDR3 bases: TGCAGTGCAAAGACTAGCGGGAGGGCCTACAATGAGCAGTTCTTC. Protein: CSAKTSGRAYNEQFF.

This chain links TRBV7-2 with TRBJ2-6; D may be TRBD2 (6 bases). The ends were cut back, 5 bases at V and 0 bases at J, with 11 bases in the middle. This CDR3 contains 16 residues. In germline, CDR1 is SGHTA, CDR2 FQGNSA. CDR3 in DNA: TGTGCCAGCAGCCCAGGAGGGACCTCTGGGGCCAACGTCCTGACTTTC. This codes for CASSPGGTSGANVLTF.

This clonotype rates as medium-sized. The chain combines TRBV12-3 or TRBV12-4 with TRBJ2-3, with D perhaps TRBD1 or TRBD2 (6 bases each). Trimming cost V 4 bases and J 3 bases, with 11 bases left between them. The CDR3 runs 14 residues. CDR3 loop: CASSSTGRTDTQYF. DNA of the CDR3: TGTGCCAGCAGTTCTACAGGGAGGACAGATACGCAGTATTTT.

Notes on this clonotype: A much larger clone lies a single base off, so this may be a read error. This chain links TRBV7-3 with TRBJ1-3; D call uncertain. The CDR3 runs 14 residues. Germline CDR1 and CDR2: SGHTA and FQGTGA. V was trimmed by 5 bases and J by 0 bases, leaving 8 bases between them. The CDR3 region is CASSTVISGNTIYF. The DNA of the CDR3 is TGTGCCAGCAGCACAGTAATCTCTGGAAACACCATATATTTT.